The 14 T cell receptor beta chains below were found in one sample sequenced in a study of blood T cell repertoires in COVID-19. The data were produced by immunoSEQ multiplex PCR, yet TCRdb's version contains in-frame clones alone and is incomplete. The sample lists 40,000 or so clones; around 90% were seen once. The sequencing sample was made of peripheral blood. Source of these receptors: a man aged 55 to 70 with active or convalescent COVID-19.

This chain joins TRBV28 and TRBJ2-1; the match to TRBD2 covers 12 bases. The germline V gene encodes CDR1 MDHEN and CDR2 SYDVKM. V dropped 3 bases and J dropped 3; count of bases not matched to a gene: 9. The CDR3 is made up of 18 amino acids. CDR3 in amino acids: CASSFRGVTSGSYNEQFF. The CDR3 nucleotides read TGTGCCAGCAGTTTCCGAGGGGTGACTAGCGGGAGCTACAATGAGCAGTTCTTC.

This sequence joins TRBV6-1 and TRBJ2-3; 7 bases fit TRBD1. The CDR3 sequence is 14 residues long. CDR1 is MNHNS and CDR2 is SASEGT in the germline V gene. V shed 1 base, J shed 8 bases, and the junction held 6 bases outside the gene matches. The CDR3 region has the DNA TGTGCCAGCAGTGAAGGTGGGACAGCAAGTACGCAGTATTTT. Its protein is CASSEGGTASTQYF.

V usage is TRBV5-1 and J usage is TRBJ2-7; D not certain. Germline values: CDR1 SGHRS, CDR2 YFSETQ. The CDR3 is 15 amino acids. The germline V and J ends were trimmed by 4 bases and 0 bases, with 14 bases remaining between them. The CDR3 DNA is TGCGCCAGCAGCCCTGGTTATCTATTCTCCTACGAGCAGTACTTC. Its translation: CASSPGYLFSYEQYF.

CDR3 residues: CASSPRKGQGAEAFF. The CDR3 DNA sequence: TGTGCCAGTAGTCCGCGCAAGGGACAAGGGGCTGAAGCTTTCTTT. The V gene is TRBV19, the J gene TRBJ1-1; maybe TRBD1 (6 bases). This CDR3 contains 15 residues. Trimming pared 5 bases from V and 6 bases from J, leaving 19 bases between. Germline loops: CDR1 LNHDA, CDR2 SQIVND (reference sequence).

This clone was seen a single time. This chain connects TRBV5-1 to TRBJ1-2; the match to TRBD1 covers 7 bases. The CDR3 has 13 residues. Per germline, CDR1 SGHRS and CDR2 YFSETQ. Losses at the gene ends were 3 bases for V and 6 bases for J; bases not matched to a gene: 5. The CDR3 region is CASSSTGDHGYTF. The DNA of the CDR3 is TGCGCCAGCAGCTCTACAGGGGACCATGGCTACACCTTC.

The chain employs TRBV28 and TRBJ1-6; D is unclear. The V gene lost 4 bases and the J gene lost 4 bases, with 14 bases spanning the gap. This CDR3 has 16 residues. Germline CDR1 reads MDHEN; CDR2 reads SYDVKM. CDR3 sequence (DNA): TGTGCCAGCAGTTCTGCTCAGGCCGTTTATAATTCACCCCTCCACTTT. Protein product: CASSSAQAVYNSPLHF.

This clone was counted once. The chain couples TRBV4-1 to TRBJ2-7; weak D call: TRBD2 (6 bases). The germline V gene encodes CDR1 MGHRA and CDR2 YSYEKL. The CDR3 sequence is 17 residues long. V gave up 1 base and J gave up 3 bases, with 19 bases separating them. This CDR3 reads CASSQGNSGGRSYEQYF. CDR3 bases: TGCGCCAGCAGCCAAGGGAATAGCGGAGGAAGAAGCTACGAGCAGTACTTC.

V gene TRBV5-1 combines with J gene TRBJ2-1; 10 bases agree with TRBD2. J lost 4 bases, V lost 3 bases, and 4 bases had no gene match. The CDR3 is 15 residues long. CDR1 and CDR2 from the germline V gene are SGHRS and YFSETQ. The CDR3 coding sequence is TGCGCCAGCAGCTCTGGACTAGCGGTATACAATGAGCAGTTCTTC. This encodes CASSSGLAVYNEQFF.

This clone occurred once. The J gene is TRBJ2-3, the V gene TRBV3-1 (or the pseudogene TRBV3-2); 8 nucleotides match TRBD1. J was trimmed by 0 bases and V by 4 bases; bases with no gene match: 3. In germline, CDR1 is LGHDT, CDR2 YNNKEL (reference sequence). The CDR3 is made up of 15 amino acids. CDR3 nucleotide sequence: TGTGCCAGCAGCCCTTGGACAGGGAGCACAGATACGCAGTATTTT. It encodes CASSPWTGSTDTQYF.

The CDR3 DNA sequence: TGTGCCTGGACCCTCCAAGGAGTAAAGACCCAGTACTTC. It yields the protein CAWTLQGVKTQYF. The rearrangement uses TRBV30 and TRBJ2-5; D is uncertain. V was clipped by 4 bases and J by 6 bases, with 15 bases between them. The CDR3 has 13 residues. Germline assignment: CDR1 GTSNPN and CDR2 SVGIG (reference sequence).

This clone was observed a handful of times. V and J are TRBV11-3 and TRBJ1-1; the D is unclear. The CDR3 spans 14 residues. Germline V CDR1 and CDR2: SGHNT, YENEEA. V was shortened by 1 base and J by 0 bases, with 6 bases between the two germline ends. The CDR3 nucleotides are TGTGCCAGCAGCTTAGGAGGGCTGAACACTGAAGCTTTCTTT. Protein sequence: CASSLGGLNTEAFF.

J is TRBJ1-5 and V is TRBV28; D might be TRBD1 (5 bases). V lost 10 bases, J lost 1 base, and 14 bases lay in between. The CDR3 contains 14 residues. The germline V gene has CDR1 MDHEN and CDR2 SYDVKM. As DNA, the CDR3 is TGTGCCATCACAGGACCTGGGAGCAATCAGCCCCAGCATTTT. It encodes CAITGPGSNQPQHF.

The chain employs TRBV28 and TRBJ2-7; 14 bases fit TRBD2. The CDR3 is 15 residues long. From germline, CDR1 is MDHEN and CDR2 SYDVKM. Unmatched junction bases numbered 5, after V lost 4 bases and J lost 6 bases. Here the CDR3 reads CASSWGLAGVREQYF. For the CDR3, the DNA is TGTGCCAGCAGTTGGGGACTAGCGGGAGTTCGCGAGCAGTACTTC. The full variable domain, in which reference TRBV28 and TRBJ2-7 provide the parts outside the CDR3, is DVKVTQSSRYLVKRTGEKVFLECVQDMDHENMFWYRQDPGLGLRLIYFSYDVKMKEKGDIPEGYSVSREKKERFSLILESASTNQTSMYLCASSWGLAGVREQYFGPGTRLTVT.

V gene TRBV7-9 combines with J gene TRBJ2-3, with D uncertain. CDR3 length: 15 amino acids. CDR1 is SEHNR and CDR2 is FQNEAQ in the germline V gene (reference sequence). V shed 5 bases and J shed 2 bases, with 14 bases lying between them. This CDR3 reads CASSPTLQNTDTQYF. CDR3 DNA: TGTGCCAGCAGCCCGACTCTACAAAACACAGATACGCAGTATTTT.